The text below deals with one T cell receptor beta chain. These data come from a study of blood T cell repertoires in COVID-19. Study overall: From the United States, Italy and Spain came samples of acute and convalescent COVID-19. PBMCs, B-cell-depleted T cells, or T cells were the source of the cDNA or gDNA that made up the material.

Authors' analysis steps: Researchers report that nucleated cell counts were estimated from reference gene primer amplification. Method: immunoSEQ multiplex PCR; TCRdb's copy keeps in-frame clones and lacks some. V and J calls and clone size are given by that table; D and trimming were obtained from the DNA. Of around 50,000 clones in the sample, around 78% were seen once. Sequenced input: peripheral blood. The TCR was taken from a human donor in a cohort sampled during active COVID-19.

CDR3 DNA sequence: TGTGCCAGCAGCGTACGGGGGGACTACCCGAATGAGCAGTTCTTC. Amino acid sequence: CASSVRGDYPNEQFF. The genes are TRBV9 and TRBJ2-1; 7 nucleotides align to TRBD2. The ends lost 1 base at V and 7 bases at J; junction bases unmatched: 8. The germline V gene encodes CDR1 SGDLS and CDR2 YYNGEE. The CDR3 is 15 residues long.